A selection of T cell receptor beta chains follows, all from one sample in a study of somatic mutations in cytotoxic T cells in rheumatoid arthritis. Method: immunoSEQ multiplex PCR; TCRdb's copy keeps in-frame clones and lacks some. The sample contains some 18,000 clones, roughly four fifths of which appear only once. The sequenced sample was CD8+ T cells sorted from blood. The receptors derive from an adult with rheumatoid arthritis. The CDR3 runs from the conserved cysteine through the conserved F or W. A D gene is named only where the DNA matches it firmly. Clone size is given for some rows only: seen once, a few or many times, or a class if the clone is expanded.

size	V	D	J	DNA	CDR3
NA	TRBV11-1	NA	TRBJ2-7	TGTGCCAGCAGCTTAGGTGGACCCAACGAGCAGTACTTC	CASSLGGPNEQYF
NA	TRBV30	NA	TRBJ1-1	TGTGCCTGGAGCTTGGGGAGCACTGAAGCTTTCTTT	CAWSLGSTEAFF
NA	TRBV7-9	TRBD1	TRBJ2-1	TGTGCCAGCAGCTTAGCGGGACAGGGTCGTTATGAGCAGTTCTTC	CASSLAGQGRYEQFF
NA	TRBV12-5	NA	TRBJ2-1	TGTGCTAGTGCCGGTGGTACGCGTGAGCAGTTCTTC	CASAGGTREQFF
NA	TRBV4-2	TRBD1	TRBJ1-1	TGTGCCAGCAGCGCGAGGGGGCCCCCGGGGACCCCCTCAGAAGCTTTCTTT	CASSARGPPGTPSEAFF
NA	TRBV9	TRBD1	TRBJ2-7	TGTGCCAGCAGCGCGACAGGGGGTCAGTACGAGCAGTACTTC	CASSATGGQYEQYF
NA	TRBV6-1	NA	TRBJ2-7	TGTGCCAGCGATGGACTCTACGAGCAGTACTTC	CASDGLYEQYF
NA	TRBV19	NA	TRBJ1-2	TGTGCCAGTAGTATAGTGCTAGAGGACTATGGCTACACCTTC	CASSIVLEDYGYTF
NA	TRBV9	NA	TRBJ2-1	TGTGCCAGCAGCGTTAATTCCGGTGACCAGTTCTTC	CASSVNSGDQFF
NA	TRBV6-1	NA	TRBJ2-5	TGTGCCAGCACGAGGCTGCAAGAGACCCAGTACTTC	CASTRLQETQYF
NA	TRBV9	NA	TRBJ1-1	TGTGCCAGCAGCGCGCTCTCCGGGGGGGGCACTGAAGCTTTCTTT	CASSALSGGGTEAFF
NA	TRBV6-1	TRBD2	TRBJ2-7	TGTGCCAGCAGTGCCTTGGGGCGGGAGGGCCCAGAGCAGTACTTC	CASSALGREGPEQYF
NA	TRBV7-6	NA	TRBJ2-1	TGTGCCAGCAGCTTATTTAGCAGCGACAATGAGCAGTTCTTC	CASSLFSSDNEQFF
NA	TRBV14	NA	TRBJ2-5	TGTGCCAGCAGCCTACGGCTTAATCAAGAGACCCAGTACTTC	CASSLRLNQETQYF
NA	TRBV4-3	NA	TRBJ2-7	TGCGCCAGCAGCCAAGACAGGGGGGGCTCCTACGAGCAGTACTTC	CASSQDRGGSYEQYF
NA	TRBV27	TRBD1	TRBJ1-2	TGTGCCAGCAGTACCCGTGGGACAGGGGTTATCTATGGCTACACCTTC	CASSTRGTGVIYGYTF
NA	TRBV7-3	NA	TRBJ1-1	TGTGCCAGCAGCTTAACTAGGGGCCCCAGGACTGAAGCTTTCTTT	CASSLTRGPRTEAFF
NA	TRBV10-3	TRBD1	TRBJ1-4	TGTGCCATCAGTGGGGACAGGGTGAAGGCTAATGAAAAACTGTTTTTT	CAISGDRVKANEKLFF
NA	TRBV5-6	NA	TRBJ2-2	TGTGCCAGCAAAGCCGAAGCCGGCACCGGGGAGCTGTTTTTT	CASKAEAGTGELFF
NA	TRBV7-8	TRBD1	TRBJ2-1	TGTGCCAGCACTCTCTCAGGGGGCAATGAGCAGTTCTTC	CASTLSGGNEQFF
NA	TRBV28	TRBD1	TRBJ2-1	TGTGCCAGCAGAAGGACAGGGACGAATGAGCAGTTCTTC	CASRRTGTNEQFF
once	TRBV19	NA	TRBJ1-2	TGTGCCAGTAGTTATGGGGTTGGCTACACCTTC	CASSYGVGYTF
NA	TRBV19	NA	TRBJ1-5	TGTGCCAGTAGTATGCAGGGTGGCAATCAGCCCCAGCATTTT	CASSMQGGNQPQHF
NA	TRBV19	NA	TRBJ1-1	TGTGCCAGTAGTATAGTCCCAGGGATGAACACTGAAGCTTTCTTT	CASSIVPGMNTEAFF
NA	TRBV19	TRBD1	TRBJ1-2	TGTGCCAGTAGGACAGGGCCGGTTGATGGCTACACCTTC	CASRTGPVDGYTF
NA	TRBV5-5	NA	TRBJ2-7	TGTGCCAGCAGCTTGGTCCAAGGGACCTACGAGCAGTACTTC	CASSLVQGTYEQYF
NA	TRBV6-1	NA	TRBJ1-2	TGTGCCAGCGGAGAGATAACAGGGTGGTATGGCTACACCTTC	CASGEITGWYGYTF
NA	TRBV5-1	NA	TRBJ1-4	TGCGCCAGCAGCTTGATGGGGACTAATGAAAAACTGTTTTTT	CASSLMGTNEKLFF